Presented here are 27 T cell receptor beta chains from one specimen sequenced in a study of blood T cell repertoires in COVID-19. This table comes from immunoSEQ multiplex PCR, and its TCRdb copy is limited to in-frame clones, with some not included. This table has about 140,000 clones, roughly 84% appearing once. The sample taken for sequencing was PBMCs or T cells enriched from blood (not recorded which). Receptors were obtained from a man in his forties with acute COVID-19.

This sequence joins TRBV2 and TRBJ1-2; D not certain. The germline V and J ends were trimmed by 4 bases and 7 bases, with 13 bases remaining between them. There are 13 residues in the CDR3. The germline CDR1 and CDR2 sequences are SNHLY and FYNNEI. The CDR3 nucleotides read TGTGCCAGCAGTGTAGGAGGGAAGGGTGGCTACACCTTC. This encodes CASSVGGKGGYTF.

This clone was observed once. CDR3 bases: TGTGCCAGCGGACGCGGGGGGCTTAGCACAGATACGCAGTATTTT. This gives the protein CASGRGGLSTDTQYF. This chain joins TRBV5-6 and TRBJ2-3; TRBD2 matches at 8 bases. V gave up 7 bases and J gave up 0 bases; unmatched junction bases: 7. The CDR3 totals 15 residues. Looked up from germline, CDR1 is SGHDT and CDR2 is YYEEEE.

This clone was picked up a small number of times. This chain joins TRBV5-4 and TRBJ1-3, with D tentatively TRBD1 (6 bases). The CDR3 has 15 residues. The V end lost 4 bases, the J end lost 1 base, and 12 bases lay between the germline ends. CDR1 SGHNT and CDR2 YYREEE come from the germline V gene (reference sequence). DNA of the CDR3: TGTGCCAGCAGCATAGGGGGAGAATCTGGAAACACCATATATTTT. Translating gives CASSIGGESGNTIYF. Full variable domain (remainder filled in from reference TRBV5-4 and TRBJ1-3): ETGVTQSPTHLIKTRGQQVTLRCSSQSGHNTVSWYQQALGQGPQFIFQYYREEENGRGNFPPRFSGLQFPNYSSELNVNALELDDSALYLCASSIGGESGNTIYFGEGSWLTVV.

The CDR3: CASSPRRGETTYEQYF. As DNA, the CDR3 is TGTGCCAGCAGCCCCCGTCGGGGGGAGACCACATACGAGCAGTACTTC. V gene TRBV7-8 combines with J gene TRBJ2-7; 7 bases map to TRBD2. The CDR3 sequence is 16 residues long. The V gene's germline CDR1 is SGHVS and CDR2 FQNEAQ. J gave up 4 bases and V 5 bases, and 14 bases lay outside the gene matches. Full variable domain (outside the CDR3, taken from reference TRBV7-8 and TRBJ2-7): GAGVSQSPRYKVAKRGQDVALRCDPISGHVSLFWYQQALGQGPEFLTYFQNEAQLDKSGLPSDRFFAERPEGSVSTLKIQRTQQEDSAVYLCASSPRRGETTYEQYFGPGTRLTVT.

This chain joins TRBV19 and TRBJ1-5; maybe TRBD1 (5 bases). V was pared by 5 bases and J by 3 bases, with 14 bases between. The CDR3 has 15 residues. The germline CDR1 and CDR2 sequences are LNHDA and SQIVND (reference sequence). The CDR3: CASSQGLGVNQPQHF. The CDR3 coding sequence is TGTGCCAGTAGTCAAGGGTTAGGGGTCAATCAGCCCCAGCATTTT.

The chain combines TRBV19 with TRBJ2-1; 7 bases are a match to TRBD2. The CDR3 runs 14 residues. After removal of 6 bases from V and 0 bases from J, the junction contained 2 bases not matched to a gene. Per the germline V gene, CDR1 is LNHDA and CDR2 is SQIVND (reference sequence). The chain's CDR3 is CASRAGDSYNEQFF. As DNA, the CDR3 is TGTGCCAGTAGGGCGGGGGACTCCTACAATGAGCAGTTCTTC.

This clone has ten or more counts. The chain couples TRBV10-3 to TRBJ1-6; 9 nucleotides line up with TRBD1. The CDR3 is 14 amino acids. After removal of 5 bases from V and 6 bases from J, the junction contained 2 bases not matched to a gene. Germline values: CDR1 ENHRY, CDR2 SYGVKD. CDR3 in amino acids: CAISRTGANSPLHF. Written as DNA, the CDR3 is TGTGCCATCAGTCGGACAGGGGCTAATTCACCCCTCCACTTT.

In DNA form, the CDR3 reads TGTGCCAGCAGCTTAGGGAGGGGCGTCGGGACTGAAGCTTTCTTT. Its translation is CASSLGRGVGTEAFF. The V and J genes are TRBV7-2 and TRBJ1-1, with a tentative D call TRBD1 (5 bases). Trimming pared 1 base from V and 5 bases from J, leaving 14 bases between. This CDR3 is built from 15 residues. Per the germline V gene, CDR1 is SGHTA and CDR2 is FQGNSA.

The V and J genes are TRBV5-1 and TRBJ1-2, with D possibly being TRBD1 (5 bases). This CDR3 region has 15 residues. V was cut by 0 bases and J by 0 bases, with 9 bases left in between. Germline V gene lookup returns CDR1 SGHRS and CDR2 YFSETQ. CDR3 in amino acids: CASSLGDWANYGYTF. The CDR3 nucleotides are TGCGCCAGCAGCTTGGGGGACTGGGCTAACTATGGCTACACCTTC.

This chain connects TRBV19 to TRBJ2-7; 7 nucleotides align to TRBD1. After removal of 6 bases from V and 0 bases from J, the junction contained 5 bases not matched to a gene. CDR1 and CDR2 (germline): LNHDA, SQIVND (reference sequence). The CDR3 spans 14 residues. The DNA for the CDR3 is TGTGCCAGTAGCCCACAGGGGCACTCCTACGAGCAGTACTTC. This translates into CASSPQGHSYEQYF.

This chain connects TRBV5-8 to TRBJ1-1; 10 bases match TRBD1. This CDR3 has 18 residues. From germline, CDR1 is SGHTS and CDR2 YDEGEE. V dropped 4 bases and J dropped 0; count of bases not matched to a gene: 12. This CDR3 is CASSRPGTGAPMNTEAFF. Here the CDR3 DNA reads TGTGCCAGCAGCCGTCCCGGGACAGGGGCCCCCATGAACACTGAAGCTTTCTTT.

This chain uses TRBV5-1 with TRBJ2-6; maybe TRBD1 (5 bases). Trimming removed 0 bases from V and 4 bases from J, with 11 bases in between. Germline CDR1 is SGHRS and CDR2 is YFSETQ. The CDR3 loop spans 16 amino acids. CDR3 sequence reads: CASSLEVRAGANVLTF. The CDR3 DNA reads TGCGCCAGCAGCTTGGAAGTCAGGGCCGGGGCCAACGTCCTGACTTTC.

The chain combines TRBV3-1 (or the pseudogene TRBV3-2) with TRBJ2-5, with D unclear. The CDR3 runs 14 residues. V lost 0 bases to trimming and J lost 1 base, with 6 bases between them. Germline V CDR1 and CDR2: LGHDT, YNNKEL (reference sequence). The CDR3 nucleotides are TGTGCCAGCAGCCAAGATTATTCCCAAGAGACCCAGTACTTC. Translating it yields CASSQDYSQETQYF.

The chain combines TRBV25-1 with TRBJ1-2; unclear D gene. The V gene lost 0 bases and the J gene lost 3 bases, with 11 bases spanning the gap. This CDR3 is 15 amino acids long. CDR1 is MGHDK and CDR2 is SYGVNS in the germline V gene. In DNA, the CDR3 is TGTGCCAGCAGTGAATATGGGCAGTCCGACTATGGCTACACCTTC. Translated: CASSEYGQSDYGYTF.

The chain uses TRBV20-1 and TRBJ2-7; no definite D call. The CDR3 length is 14 residues. Trimming shortened V by 3 bases and J by 4 bases, and 16 bases separated the two germline ends. Germline assignment: CDR1 DFQATT and CDR2 SNEGSKA (reference sequence). The CDR3 nucleotides are TGCAGTGCTAGTGTGGCAGGCCGTAATTACGAGCAGTACTTC. Translation: CSASVAGRNYEQYF.

This clone was found once. This chain links TRBV5-1 with TRBJ1-6; D ambiguous. Germline CDR1 is SGHRS and CDR2 is YFSETQ. This CDR3 is built from 15 residues. Trimming took off 0 bases at V and 5 bases at J, with 9 bases between the two ends. The CDR3 region is CASSLVELNNSPLHF. The CDR3 coding sequence is TGCGCCAGCAGCTTGGTAGAGCTTAATAATTCACCCCTCCACTTT.

This clone was recorded a few times. Different DNA sequences within this sample yield the same CDR3. The rearrangement uses TRBV6-1 and TRBJ2-5, with TRBD1 matching 7 bases. Germline V lookup: CDR1 MNHNS, CDR2 SASEGT. The CDR3 length is 15 residues. The J segment lost 2 bases and the V segment lost 0 bases, leaving 3 bases of the junction unmatched. The CDR3, as DNA: TGTGCCAGCAGTGAAGCGGGACAGACTCAAGAGACCCAGTACTTC. Amino acids: CASSEAGQTQETQYF.

CDR3 in DNA: TGTGCCAGCAGTGAAGGAATGGAGGAGCAGTACTTC. Translation gives CASSEGMEEQYF. The V call is TRBV6-1, the J call TRBJ2-7; D ambiguous. Between the trimmed V and J ends, which lost 1 base and 7 bases, there was a span of 8 bases. The CDR3 has 12 amino acids. Germline V gives CDR1 MNHNS, CDR2 SASEGT.

The chain is built from TRBV4-3 and TRBJ2-2; 9 positions match TRBD2. The CDR3 has 16 residues. The J segment lost 1 base and the V segment lost 3 bases, leaving 3 bases of the junction unmatched. Per germline, CDR1 LGHNA and CDR2 YSLEER. CDR3 DNA sequence: TGCGCCAGCAGCCATGAACTAGCGGGGAACACCGGGGAGCTGTTTTTT. Its protein product is CASSHELAGNTGELFF.

This clone was counted a few times. The chain is built from TRBV10-3 and TRBJ2-3; 7 nucleotides line up with TRBD2. V dropped 8 bases and J dropped 6; count of bases not matched to a gene: 5. The CDR3 length is 12 residues. Germline-derived CDR1 and CDR2 are ENHRY and SYGVKD. CDR3 coding DNA: TGTGCCATCGGACTAGAGTGGGATACGCAGTATTTT. Its protein is CAIGLEWDTQYF.

This rearrangement joins TRBV5-1 to TRBJ2-2; D is unresolved. This CDR3 is 16 amino acids long. The germline V gene encodes CDR1 SGHRS and CDR2 YFSETQ. V was pared by 5 bases and J by 0 bases, with 14 bases between. In DNA, the CDR3 is TGCGCCAGCAGTCGAGAGCGATCTACGAACACCGGGGAGCTGTTTTTT. Translated: CASSRERSTNTGELFF.

The rearrangement uses TRBV11-2 and TRBJ1-1; no definite D call. The CDR3 spans 15 residues. Trimming took 2 bases from V and 0 from J, leaving 10 bases between them. The germline V gene has CDR1 SGHAT and CDR2 FQNNGV. The CDR3 spells CASSLSPSLNTEAFF. The CDR3 DNA is TGTGCCAGCAGCTTATCCCCCTCCCTGAACACTGAAGCTTTCTTT. Looking up the rest from reference TRBV11-2 and TRBJ1-1 gives the full variable domain: EAGVAQSPRYKIIEKRQSVAFWCNPISGHATLYWYQQILGQGPKLLIQFQNNGVVDDSQLPKDRFSAERLKGVDSTLKIQPAKLEDSAVYLCASSLSPSLNTEAFFGQGTRLTVV.

V gene TRBV3-1 (or the pseudogene TRBV3-2) combines with J gene TRBJ2-2, with D tentatively TRBD1 (5 bases). Germline CDR1 reads LGHDT; CDR2 reads YNNKEL (reference sequence). This CDR3 is 14 amino acids long. The V and J ends lost 4 bases and 2 bases respectively, with 8 bases between them. CDR3 sequence reads: CASSRQPNTGELFF. In nucleotides, the CDR3 is TGTGCCAGCAGCCGACAGCCCAACACCGGGGAGCTGTTTTTT.

This chain uses TRBV30 with TRBJ1-5; D is undetermined. Per the germline V gene, CDR1 is GTSNPN and CDR2 is SVGIG (reference sequence). Trimming removed 5 bases at V and 2 bases at J, with 10 bases between. The CDR3 covers 13 residues. The CDR3 reads CAWSAEGNQPQHF. In DNA, the CDR3 is TGTGCCTGGTCGGCGGAGGGCAATCAGCCCCAGCATTTT.

In its sample, this clone was seen a few times. The rearrangement uses TRBV2 and TRBJ1-6; no clear D. Germline V gene sequence: CDR1 SNHLY, CDR2 FYNNEI. The CDR3 loop spans 13 amino acids. Trimming pared 10 bases from V and 0 bases from J, leaving 7 bases between. Here the CDR3 reads CAIYSSYNSPLHF. The CDR3 nucleotides are TGTGCCATTTACAGCTCCTATAATTCACCCCTCCACTTT.

The chain links TRBV30 to TRBJ2-1; TRBD2 matches 9 bases. Losses at the gene ends were 2 bases for V and 4 bases for J; bases not matched to a gene: 6. Germline V lookup: CDR1 GTSNPN, CDR2 SVGIG (reference sequence). CDR3 length equals 15 residues. The CDR3 DNA is TGTGCCTGGAGTAGCAGTAGCGGGAGATACAATGAGCAGTTCTTC. Its translation is CAWSSSSGRYNEQFF.

This chain uses TRBV4-1 with TRBJ2-5; tentatively, D is TRBD2 (5 bases). The CDR3 contains 15 residues. Germline V lookup: CDR1 MGHRA, CDR2 YSYEKL. Trimming shortened V by 1 base and J by 1 base, and 10 bases separated the two germline ends. This CDR3 reads CASSQAGSGQETQYF. DNA of the CDR3: TGCGCCAGCAGCCAAGCGGGAAGCGGCCAAGAGACCCAGTACTTC.